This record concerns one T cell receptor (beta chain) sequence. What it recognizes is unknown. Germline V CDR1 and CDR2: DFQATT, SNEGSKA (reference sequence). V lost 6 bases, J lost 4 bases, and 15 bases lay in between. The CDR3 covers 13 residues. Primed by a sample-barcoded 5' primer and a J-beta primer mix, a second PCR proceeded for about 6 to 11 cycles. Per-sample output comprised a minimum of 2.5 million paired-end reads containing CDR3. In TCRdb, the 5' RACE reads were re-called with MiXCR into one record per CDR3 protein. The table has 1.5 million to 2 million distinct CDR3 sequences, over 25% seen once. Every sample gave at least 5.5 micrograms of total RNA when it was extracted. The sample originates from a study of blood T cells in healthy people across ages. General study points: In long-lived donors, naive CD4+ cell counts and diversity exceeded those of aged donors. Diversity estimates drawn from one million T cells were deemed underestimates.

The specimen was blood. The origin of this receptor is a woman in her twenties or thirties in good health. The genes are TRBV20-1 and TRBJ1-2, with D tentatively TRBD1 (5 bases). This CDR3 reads CSAKGSPAYGYTF. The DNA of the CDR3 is TGCAGTGCCAAGGGGAGCCCTGCCTATGGCTACACCTTC.